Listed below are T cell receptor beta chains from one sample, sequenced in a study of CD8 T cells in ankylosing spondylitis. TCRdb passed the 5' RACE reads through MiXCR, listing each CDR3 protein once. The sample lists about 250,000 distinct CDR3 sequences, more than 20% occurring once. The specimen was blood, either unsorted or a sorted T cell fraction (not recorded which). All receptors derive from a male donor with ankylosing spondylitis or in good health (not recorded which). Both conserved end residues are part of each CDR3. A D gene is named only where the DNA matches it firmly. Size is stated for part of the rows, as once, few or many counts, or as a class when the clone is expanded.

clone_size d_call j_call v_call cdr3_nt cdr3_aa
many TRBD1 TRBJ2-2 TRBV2 TGTGCCAGCAGTCTTACAGGGGCACCCTACACCGGGGAGCTGTTTTTT CASSLTGAPYTGELFF
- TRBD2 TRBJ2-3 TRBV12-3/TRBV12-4 TGTGCGACGGGGGGGCCTGGCACAGATACGCAGTATTTT CATGGPGTDTQYF
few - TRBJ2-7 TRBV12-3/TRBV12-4 TGTGCCAGCAGGGCCGGGACACCCGACGAGCAGTACTTC CASRAGTPDEQYF
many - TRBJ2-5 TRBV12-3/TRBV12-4 TGTGCCAGCAGTTTGGGGCAGGGGCAAGAGACCCAGTACTTC CASSLGQGQETQYF
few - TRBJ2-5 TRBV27 TGTGCCAGCAGTTTAAGCGGGCAGGCGGCTTACCAAGAGACCCAGTACTTC CASSLSGQAAYQETQYF
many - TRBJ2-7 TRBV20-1 TGCAGTGCTAGCGGGGGCCAAGGGGGCGAGCAGTACTTC CSASGGQGGEQYF
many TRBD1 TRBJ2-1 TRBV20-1 TGCAGTGCTAGAGATGAGGACAGGGGAGTATACAATGAGCAGTTCTTC CSARDEDRGVYNEQFF
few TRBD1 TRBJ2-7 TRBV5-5 TGTGCCAGCAGCTTCAGCAGGGGGCTGGACGAGCAGTACTTC CASSFSRGLDEQYF
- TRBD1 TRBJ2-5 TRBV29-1 TGCAGCGTCGGACAGGGGCGTTTAGAGACCCAGTACTTC CSVGQGRLETQYF
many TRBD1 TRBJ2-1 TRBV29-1 TGCAGCGTAAACAGGGGAAATGAGCAGTTCTTC CSVNRGNEQFF
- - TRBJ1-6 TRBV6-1 TGTGCCAGCAGTGAACTGATAAATTCACCCCTCCACTTT CASSELINSPLHF
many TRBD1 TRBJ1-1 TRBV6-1 TGTGCCAGCAGTGAAGGGACAGGGGTGGAACTCACTGAAGCTTTCTTT CASSEGTGVELTEAFF
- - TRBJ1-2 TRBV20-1 TGCAGTGCTACTCATAAAAAGAGGGACTATGGCTACACCTTC CSATHKKRDYGYTF
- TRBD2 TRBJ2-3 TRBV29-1 TGCAGCGTTGACGTAGCGGGGGGGCCGGATACGCAGTATTTT CSVDVAGGPDTQYF
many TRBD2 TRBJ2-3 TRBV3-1 TGTGCCAGCAGCCAAGCTAGCGGGGGGCCCTTAGATACGCAGTATTTT CASSQASGGPLDTQYF
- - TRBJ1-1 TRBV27 TGTGCCAGCAGTTCAAAGGTGAACACTGAAGCTTTCTTT CASSSKVNTEAFF
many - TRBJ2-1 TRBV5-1 TGCGCCAGCAGCTTTGAGGGTACGGATGAGCAGTTCTTC CASSFEGTDEQFF
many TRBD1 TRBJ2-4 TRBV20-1 TGCAGTGCTAGGGATGGGACAGGGGAAAACATTCAGTACTTC CSARDGTGENIQYF
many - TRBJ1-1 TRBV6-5 TGTGCCAGCAGTTCCCTAGGGCGGGGGAGGGAAGCTTTCTTT CASSSLGRGREAFF
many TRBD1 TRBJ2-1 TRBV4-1 TGCGCCAGCAGCCCAGGGACAGGGGGCATGAATGAGCAGTTCTTC CASSPGTGGMNEQFF
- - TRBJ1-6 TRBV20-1 TGCAGTGCTAACCCACAGGGCACCTATAATTCACCCCTCCACTTT CSANPQGTYNSPLHF
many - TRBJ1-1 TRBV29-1 TGCAGCGTTGCGGACGGACTACGAGAAGCTTTCTTT CSVADGLREAFF
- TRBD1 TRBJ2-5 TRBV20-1 TGCAGTGCTAGAGGGACAGGGACCCAAGAGACCCAGTACTTC CSARGTGTQETQYF
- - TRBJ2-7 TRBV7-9 TGTGCCAGCAGCAAATACGGGACTTCAAGCTCCTACGAGCAGTACTTC CASSKYGTSSSYEQYF
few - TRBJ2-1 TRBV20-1 TGCAGTGCTAGACCAGGGTTGAGTGAGCAGTTCTTC CSARPGLSEQFF
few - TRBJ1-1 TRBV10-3 TGTGCCATCAGCAGGGACATGAACACTGAAGCTTTCTTT CAISRDMNTEAFF
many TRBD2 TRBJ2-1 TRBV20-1 TGCAGTGCTAGGTTGGCGGGGGGAACCCTAAAAAAGTTCTTC CSARLAGGTLKKFF
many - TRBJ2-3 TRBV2 TGTGCCAGCAGTCTCTCCCCGAGCACAGATACGCAGTATTTT CASSLSPSTDTQYF
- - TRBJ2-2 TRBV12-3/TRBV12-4 TGTGCCAGCAGTCCCCGGGACACCCTAGCGAACACCGGGGAGCTGTTTTTT CASSPRDTLANTGELFF
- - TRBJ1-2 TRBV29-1 TGCAGCGTTGATGGGGAGGGAGGGTATGGCTACACCTTC CSVDGEGGYGYTF
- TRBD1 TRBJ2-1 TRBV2 TGTGCCAGCAGTGAAGCGGGGACAGGGAGCTCCTACAATGAGCAGTTCTTC CASSEAGTGSSYNEQFF
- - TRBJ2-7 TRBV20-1 TGCAGTGCTAGAGATCAGGCTGGGGGTCGGGGCGAGCAGTACTTC CSARDQAGGRGEQYF
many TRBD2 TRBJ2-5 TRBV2 TGTGCCAGCAGTGAAACGCGGGGGGGCCGGGAGACCCAGTACTTC CASSETRGGRETQYF
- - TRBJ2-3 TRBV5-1 TGCGCCAGCAGCGTCGGACCGAATGATACGCAGTATTTT CASSVGPNDTQYF
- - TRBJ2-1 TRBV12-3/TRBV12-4 TGTGCCAGCAGTCGACAGAGCTCCTACAATGAGCAGTTCTTC CASSRQSSYNEQFF
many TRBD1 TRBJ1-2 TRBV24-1 TGTGCCACCAGTGATCCGTACGACAGGGGAAGCTATGGCTACACCTTC CATSDPYDRGSYGYTF
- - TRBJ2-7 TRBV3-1 TGTGCCAGCAGCCAAGAGGGGATCTACGAGCAGTACTTC CASSQEGIYEQYF
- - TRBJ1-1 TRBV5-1 TGCGCCAGCAGCTTTAATAGGGGACGGAACACTGAAGCTTTCTTT CASSFNRGRNTEAFF